The 30 T cell receptor beta chains presented below share a single source sample, sequenced in a study of neurological immune-mediated disorders. TCRdb re-analysed the 5' RACE reads in MiXCR, keeping a single row per CDR3 protein. The table lists fewer than 40,000 distinct CDR3 sequences, approximately 13% of them singletons, with around 2.3% in the top ten. Time point of the sample: longitudinal time-point 2. Sequencing input: PBMCs. These receptors were taken from a woman aged 35 to 49 in good health.

This clonotype occurred many times. The chain employs TRBV5-6 and TRBJ2-1, with 9 bases lining up with TRBD2. V gave up 2 bases and J gave up 9 bases; unmatched junction bases: 9. This CDR3 has 15 residues. In germline, CDR1 is SGHDT, CDR2 YYEEEE. In DNA, the CDR3 is TGTGCCAGCAGCTTCGGTAGCGGGGGTCCGGGTGAGCAGTTCTTC. Amino acids: CASSFGSGGPGEQFF.

This clonotype is medium-sized in the sample. This sequence joins TRBV20-1 and TRBJ2-2; no reliable D call. Per the germline V gene, CDR1 is DFQATT and CDR2 is SNEGSKA (reference sequence). This CDR3 has 12 residues. Trimming stripped 5 bases from V and 3 bases from J, with 7 bases between. CDR3 protein: CSASFYTGELFF. The CDR3 bases are TGCAGTGCTTCCTTTTACACCGGGGAGCTGTTTTTT.

This clonotype was picked up many times. V and J are TRBV6-2 or TRBV6-3 and TRBJ2-1; perhaps TRBD2 as D (6 bases). Germline CDR1 MNHEY, CDR2 SVGEGT. The CDR3 consists of 14 residues. The ends were cut back, 10 bases at V and 0 bases at J, with 13 bases in the middle. As DNA, the CDR3 is TGTGCCATCCGTCGGGGGTCCTCCTACAATGAGCAGTTCTTC. This translates into CAIRRGSSYNEQFF.

This clonotype was picked up many times. The V and J genes are TRBV3-1 and TRBJ2-2; no reliable D call. CDR1 is LGHDT, CDR2 YNNKEL, per germline (reference sequence). The CDR3 is made up of 13 amino acids. The V and J ends lost 0 bases and 9 bases respectively, with 8 bases between them. This CDR3 is CASSQESLRELFF. CDR3 sequence (DNA): TGTGCCAGCAGCCAAGAAAGTCTCCGGGAGCTGTTTTTT.

This clonotype is classed as medium-sized. The rearrangement links TRBV7-2 to TRBJ2-3; D is possibly TRBD2 (5 bases). This CDR3 is 17 amino acids long. The V end was cut by 2 bases, the J end by 2 bases, with 17 bases between. CDR1 and CDR2 from the germline V gene are SGHTA and FQGNSA. Here the CDR3 reads CASSLFKRQLYTDTQYF. The DNA for the CDR3 is TGTGCCAGCAGCTTATTTAAGCGGCAGTTATACACAGATACGCAGTATTTT.

In its sample, this clonotype was seen many times. The J gene is TRBJ1-1, the V gene TRBV18, with unresolved D. This CDR3 contains 13 residues. Germline CDR1 is KGHSH and CDR2 is LQKENI. V was clipped by 2 bases and J by 0 bases, with 4 bases between them. CDR3 loop: CASSPELNTEAFF. In DNA form, the CDR3 reads TGTGCCAGCTCACCAGAGCTGAACACTGAAGCTTTCTTT.

The table lists this clonotype with many counts. The J gene is TRBJ2-5, the V gene TRBV6-5; D remains ambiguous. The CDR3 has 13 residues. The germline gives CDR1 MNHEY, CDR2 SVGAGI. V shed 4 bases and J shed 1 base, with 7 bases lying between them. CDR3 loop: CASSSRRQETQYF. In DNA form, the CDR3 reads TGTGCCAGCAGTTCGCGGCGCCAAGAGACCCAGTACTTC.

In its sample, this clonotype was seen many times. The chain links TRBV7-8 to TRBJ2-7, with TRBD1 as a possible D gene (5 bases). V lost 5 bases, J lost 4 bases, and 18 bases lay in between. The CDR3 runs to 15 residues. The V gene's germline CDR1 is SGHVS and CDR2 FQNEAQ. The CDR3 DNA reads as TGTGCCAGCAGCCTACTTGACAGTCTAGGATACGAGCAGTACTTC. It codes for CASSLLDSLGYEQYF.

This clonotype has ten or more counts. The chain links TRBV24-1 to TRBJ2-2; possibly TRBD1 for D (5 bases). Deletions cut 4 bases from V and 5 bases from J, with 10 bases between. Germline V gene data show CDR1 as KGHDR and CDR2 as SFDVKD. The CDR3 runs to 14 residues. CDR3 amino acids: CATSDPDSTGELFF. DNA for the CDR3: TGTGCCACCAGTGACCCAGACAGTACCGGGGAGCTGTTTTTT.

This clonotype was found many times. V and J are TRBV20-1 and TRBJ2-2; D remains ambiguous. V was clipped by 0 bases and J by 2 bases, with 7 bases between them. Germline V lookup: CDR1 DFQATT, CDR2 SNEGSKA (reference sequence). CDR3 length: 14 amino acids. The CDR3 bases are TGCAGTGCTAGAGATTTACTAAACACCGGGGAGCTGTTTTTT. Translated: CSARDLLNTGELFF.

This clonotype was seen a handful of times. The chain uses TRBV6-6 and TRBJ2-3; 7 bases agree with TRBD1. This CDR3 region has 17 residues. Germline V gene data show CDR1 as MNHNY and CDR2 as SVGAGI (reference sequence). The junction had 8 bases not matched to a gene; V was cut back by 2 bases and J by 0 bases. The CDR3 region is CASSYPRQGLSTDTQYF. In DNA, the CDR3 is TGTGCCAGCAGTTACCCGAGACAGGGCCTGAGCACAGATACGCAGTATTTT.

This clonotype was seen only once. The rearrangement joins TRBV11-3 to TRBJ2-3; 8 nucleotides align to TRBD1. V lost 5 bases and J lost 2; bases outside the gene matches: 9. This CDR3 contains 16 residues. Germline assignment: CDR1 SGHNT and CDR2 YENEEA. The CDR3 DNA reads TGTGCCAGCAGCCCTTCAGGGGGCTCCTCCACAGATACGCAGTATTTT. Protein: CASSPSGGSSTDTQYF. The complete variable domain, with remaining parts taken from reference TRBV11-3 and TRBJ2-3, reads EAGVVQSPRYKIIEKKQPVAFWCNPISGHNTLYWYLQNLGQGPELLIRYENEEAVDDSQLPKDRFSAERLKGVDSTLKIQPAELGDSAVYLCASSPSGGSSTDTQYFGPGTRLTVL.

This clonotype was picked up many times. The chain uses TRBV7-2 and TRBJ1-6; perhaps TRBD1 as D (5 bases). The V and J ends lost 6 bases and 14 bases respectively, with 14 bases between them. This CDR3 is built from 12 residues. Germline CDR1 and CDR2: SGHTA and FQGNSA. This chain's CDR3 is CASRGRGVALHF. In nucleotides, the CDR3 is TGTGCCAGCAGGGGGCGAGGAGTCGCCCTCCACTTT.

This clonotype was detected many times. The chain employs TRBV4-1 and TRBJ2-2; D unresolved. Germline V gene data show CDR1 as MGHRA and CDR2 as YSYEKL. This CDR3 has 14 amino acids. The V gene lost 10 bases and the J gene lost 4 bases, with 16 bases spanning the gap. The CDR3 coding sequence is TGCGCCACTGGGCCGAATACGGTCACCGGGGAGCTGTTTTTT. Protein: CATGPNTVTGELFF.

This clonotype was seen once. At one end the junction does not follow the germline gene, possibly because of a read error. This chain uses TRBV7-8 with TRBJ1-1, with a tentative D call TRBD1 (6 bases). There are 13 residues in the CDR3. Germline loops: CDR1 SGHVS, CDR2 FQNEAQ. Here the CDR3 reads CASRRDGGTEAFF. CDR3 nucleotide sequence: TGTGCCAGCCGCCGTGACGGGGGCACTGAAGCCTTCTTT. Full variable domain (outside the CDR3, taken from reference TRBV7-8 and TRBJ1-1): GAGVSQSPRYKVAKRGQDVALRCDPISGHVSLFWYQQALGQGPEFLTYFQNEAQLDKSGLPSDRFFAERPEGSVSTLKIQRTQQEDSAVYLCASRRDGGTEAFFGQGTRLTVV.

At least ten counts were recorded for this clonotype. The genes are TRBV7-9 and TRBJ1-5; 9 nucleotides line up with TRBD1. The CDR3 is made up of 14 amino acids. The V gene's germline CDR1 is SEHNR and CDR2 FQNEAQ (reference sequence). V trimming: 6 bases; J trimming: 3 bases; junction bases outside the gene matches: 3. CDR3 sequence (DNA): TGTGCCAGCAGTCGGACAGGGGCCAATCAGCCCCAGCATTTT. Its translation: CASSRTGANQPQHF. Full variable domain (rest looked up from reference TRBV7-9 and TRBJ1-5): DTGVSQNPRHKITKRGQNVTFRCDPISEHNRLYWYRQTLGQGPEFLTYFQNEAQLEKSRLLSDRFSAERPKGSFSTLEIQRTEQGDSAMYLCASSRTGANQPQHFGDGTRLSIL.

Regarding this clonotype: It is unclear where the CDR3 begins or ends on the DNA, so no DNA is shown, and the CDR3 is as TCRdb lists it. The chain joins TRBV5-1 to TRBJ1-3. The length of the CDR3 is 21 amino acids, counting both ends. Germline-derived CDR1 and CDR2 are SGHRS and YFSETQ. The CDR3 loop reads CASSFYICSAKDTGLGNTIYF.

This clonotype came up many times. The gene calls are TRBV9 and TRBJ2-3; possible D gene TRBD2, 6 bases. V lost 0 bases, J lost 0 bases, and 11 bases lay in between. The germline V gene encodes CDR1 SGDLS and CDR2 YYNGEE. This CDR3 region has 16 residues. The CDR3 sequence: CASSVGGTQSTDTQYF. CDR3 DNA sequence: TGTGCCAGCAGCGTAGGCGGGACCCAGAGCACAGATACGCAGTATTTT.

This clonotype ranks as medium-sized. The CDR3 region has the DNA TGTGCCAGCAGTGCAGGACTACGGTCCTACAATGAGCAGTTCTTC. It encodes CASSAGLRSYNEQFF. This chain joins TRBV12-3 or TRBV12-4 and TRBJ2-1, with D maybe TRBD2 (6 bases). V lost 5 bases and J 1 base, leaving 12 bases between the germline ends. CDR3 length: 15 amino acids.

The chain carries TRBV2 and TRBJ1-5; D gene unclear. The germline gives CDR1 SNHLY, CDR2 FYNNEI. The CDR3 runs to 14 residues. The V end lost 5 bases, the J end lost 0 bases, and 8 bases lay between the germline ends. The CDR3 loop is CASSSENSNQPQHF. The CDR3 nucleotides are TGTGCCAGCAGTTCAGAAAATAGCAATCAGCCCCAGCATTTT.

Ten or more counts support this clonotype. The chain recombines TRBV20-1 with TRBJ1-1, with D unresolved. Germline assignment: CDR1 DFQATT and CDR2 SNEGSKA (reference sequence). The CDR3 covers 14 residues. Trimming cost V 6 bases and J 0 bases, with 14 bases left between them. Here the CDR3 DNA reads TGCAGTGCCTTTGGACTCCTCTTGAACACTGAAGCTTTCTTT. It codes for CSAFGLLLNTEAFF.

This clonotype occurred many times. The chain couples TRBV7-2 to TRBJ2-3; the D gene is possibly TRBD2 (7 bases). The CDR3 sequence is 17 residues long. Germline-derived CDR1 and CDR2 are SGHTA and FQGNSA. V lost 2 bases, J lost 5 bases, and 20 bases lay in between. The CDR3 DNA is TGTGCCAGCAGCTTAAATGGGGGGAGGGGGGTCGGAGATACGCAGTATTTT. It translates to CASSLNGGRGVGDTQYF.

There are many counts of this clonotype. This chain joins TRBV20-1 and TRBJ1-5, with D possibly being TRBD1 (6 bases). V was clipped by 5 bases and J by 2 bases, with 16 bases between them. The CDR3 runs to 15 residues. The germline V gene has CDR1 DFQATT and CDR2 SNEGSKA (reference sequence). For the CDR3, the DNA is TGCAGTGCTGTAGACTCAGGGGCGGGCAATCAGCCCCAGCATTTT. Translated, it gives CSAVDSGAGNQPQHF.

A word on this clonotype: At one of its ends the junction is not consistent with the germline gene, which may arise from a read error. The V gene is TRBV5-1, the J gene TRBJ1-1; TRBD1 matches 8 bases. Germline CDR1 is SGHRS and CDR2 is YFSETQ. The CDR3 contains 15 residues. The CDR3 coding sequence is TGCGCCAGCAGCTCTGCCGTGACAGGGGACACTGATGCTTTCTTT. It translates to CASSSAVTGDTDAFF.

This clonotype has ten or more counts. The chain uses TRBV5-1 and TRBJ1-1; 7 bases map to TRBD1. The CDR3 is 12 amino acids. The germline gives CDR1 SGHRS, CDR2 YFSETQ. Trimming cost V 4 bases and J 8 bases; bases outside gene matches: 5. CDR3 loop: CASSLGQAEAFF. DNA for the CDR3: TGCGCCAGCAGCCTAGGACAGGCGGAAGCTTTCTTT.

This clonotype was detected many times. The genes are TRBV10-1 and TRBJ2-3; D uncertain. Germline V gives CDR1 WNHNN, CDR2 SYGVQD (reference sequence). This CDR3 is 12 amino acids long. V lost 9 bases, J lost 0 bases, and 7 bases lay in between. CDR3: CASRDSTDTQYF. For the CDR3, the DNA is TGCGCCAGTAGAGACAGCACAGATACGCAGTATTTT.

The sample holds many counts of this clonotype. This rearrangement joins TRBV12-3 or TRBV12-4 to TRBJ1-2, with D unclear. The CDR3 totals 12 residues. Trimming took off 2 bases at V and 8 bases at J, with 9 bases between the two ends. The CDR3 protein is CASSLSEDGYTF. CDR3 DNA: TGTGCCAGCAGTTTAAGCGAAGACGGCTACACCTTC.

This clonotype occurred many times. This chain links TRBV12-3 or TRBV12-4 with TRBJ1-3, with TRBD1 matching 7 bases. The CDR3 has 18 amino acids. The junction had 12 bases not matched to a gene; V was cut back by 3 bases and J by 1 base. The CDR3 sequence is CASSFRGSGTASGNTIYF. The CDR3 DNA reads TGTGCCAGCAGTTTTCGAGGTAGCGGGACAGCATCTGGAAACACCATATATTTT.

This clonotype was seen repeatedly, ten times or more. The J gene is TRBJ1-4, the V gene TRBV6-5; no clear D. The CDR3 consists of 15 residues. With 8 bases removed from V and 0 bases from J, the gap between germline ends came to 13 bases. Germline V gene data show CDR1 as MNHEY and CDR2 as SVGAGI. The CDR3 here is CASQARIATNEKLFF. The CDR3, as DNA: TGTGCCAGCCAGGCCAGGATAGCAACTAATGAAAAACTGTTTTTT.

This chain joins TRBV25-1 and TRBJ1-2; TRBD1 might be the D (5 bases). Germline V CDR1 and CDR2: MGHDK, SYGVNS. V shed 4 bases and J shed 2 bases, with 14 bases lying between them. The CDR3 is 15 amino acids. CDR3 DNA sequence: TGTGCCAGCAGTGGGGGGGTGACAGTGAACTATGGCTACACCTTC. This encodes CASSGGVTVNYGYTF.